This is a list of T cell receptor beta chains from one sample in a study of T cell changes during pregnancy in multiple sclerosis. Repertoires were generated with immunoSEQ multiplex PCR, while TCRdb's copy carries only in-frame clones and drops some. Of tens of thousands of clones in the sample, 90% to 95% are singletons; the top ten hold around 0.7%. The source material was peripheral blood, sampled in the third trimester of pregnancy. These receptors were taken from a female donor in good health, enrolled as a control in a pregnancy study. The CDR3 runs from the conserved cysteine through the conserved F or W. The D gene is left open where the match is weak. Clone size is not always given. Where it is, it says once, few, many or a class for expanded clones.

D,V,size,J,CDR3,DNA
.,TRBV6-5,.,TRBJ1-6,CASSPKSSYNSPLHF,TGTGCCAGCTCTCCTAAGAGCTCCTATAATTCACCCCTCCACTTT
TRBD1,TRBV15,.,TRBJ2-1,CATSRGIRTGRLLTNEQFF,TGTGCCACCAGCAGAGGAATACGGACAGGAAGGTTGCTAACCAATGAGCAGTTCTTC
.,TRBV11-3,.,TRBJ2-2,CASSGGRDIFAELFF,TGTGCCAGCAGCGGTGGCCGGGACATATTCGCGGAGCTGTTTTTT
TRBD1,TRBV7-2,.,TRBJ1-2,CASSLVGTEKGYTF,TGTGCCAGCAGCTTAGTAGGGACAGAGAAAGGCTACACCTTC
TRBD2,TRBV4-3,once,TRBJ2-7,CASSQSRAGVGEQYF,TGCGCCAGCAGCCAGTCCCGAGCGGGAGTTGGCGAGCAGTACTTC
TRBD2,TRBV6-1,.,TRBJ2-7,CASSEYTPASGRIEQYF,TGTGCCAGCAGTGAATATACGCCGGCTAGCGGGAGGATCGAGCAGTACTTC
TRBD2,TRBV27,.,TRBJ2-1,CASDYSGRAHNEQFF,TGTGCCAGTGATTATAGCGGGAGGGCCCACAATGAGCAGTTCTTC
.,TRBV20-1,.,TRBJ2-7,CSARAVYEQYF,TGCAGTGCGAGGGCAGTCTACGAGCAGTACTTC
.,TRBV29-1,once,TRBJ2-1,CSALWGTLVSNEQFF,TGCAGCGCCTTGTGGGGGACACTCGTCAGTAATGAGCAGTTCTTC
.,TRBV6-1,.,TRBJ1-1,CANTRELTFTEAFF,TGTGCCAATACCCGGGAGCTAACTTTCACTGAAGCTTTCTTT
TRBD2,TRBV18,.,TRBJ2-3,CASSPGLAGRGRADTQYF,TGTGCCAGCTCACCTGGACTAGCGGGACGGGGTAGGGCAGATACGCAGTATTTT
TRBD1,TRBV10-3,.,TRBJ1-2,CAISQQGKNYGYTF,TGTGCCATCAGTCAACAGGGGAAGAACTATGGCTACACCTTC
TRBD1,TRBV10-3,.,TRBJ2-5,CAISEWDPISGGTQYF,TGTGCCATCAGTGAGTGGGACCCAATATCAGGGGGGACCCAGTACTTC
.,TRBV5-1,.,TRBJ2-7,CASSMGRGAYEQYF,TGCGCCAGCAGCATGGGCCGCGGGGCCTACGAGCAGTACTTC
.,TRBV20-1,.,TRBJ1-1,CSAPDRTEAFF,TGCAGTGCACCAGATCGCACTGAAGCTTTCTTT
.,TRBV7-2,.,TRBJ1-1,CASSLESSGNEAFF,TGTGCCAGCAGCTTAGAATCGAGCGGCAATGAAGCTTTCTTT
TRBD1,TRBV5-6,.,TRBJ2-1,CASSPGTGANEQFF,TGTGCCAGCAGCCCCGGGACAGGGGCCAATGAGCAGTTCTTC
.,TRBV9,.,TRBJ2-1,CASSGDRDTYYNEQFF,TGTGCCAGCAGCGGGGACCGGGACACCTACTACAATGAGCAGTTCTTC
.,TRBV2,.,TRBJ1-5,CASRGQPGDHQPQHF,TGTGCCAGCAGAGGACAACCGGGGGACCATCAGCCCCAGCATTTT
TRBD1,TRBV2,.,TRBJ2-7,CAGGQAYEQYF,TGTGCCGGGGGACAGGCCTACGAGCAGTACTTC
.,TRBV2,.,TRBJ1-6,CASRTNSNNNSPLHF,TGTGCCAGCAGAACCAACAGCAATAATAATTCACCCCTCCACTTT
TRBD2,TRBV7-9,.,TRBJ2-1,CASRETSGGAFYNEQFF,TGTGCCAGCAGAGAAACTAGCGGGGGGGCCTTCTACAATGAGCAGTTCTTC
.,TRBV4-1,.,TRBJ2-5,CASSQNPSREQETQYF,TGCGCCAGCAGCCAAAACCCGTCCAGGGAACAAGAGACCCAGTACTTC
TRBD1,TRBV5-1,once,TRBJ2-7,CASSRPRTGGVLYEQYF,TGCGCCAGCAGCCGGCCCCGGACAGGGGGGGTGCTCTACGAGCAGTACTTC
.,TRBV4-1,.,TRBJ2-7,CASSQPRYRHYEQYF,TGCGCCAGCAGCCAACCTAGGTACAGGCACTACGAGCAGTACTTC
.,TRBV6-5,.,TRBJ1-2,CASSYEAAPYGYTF,TGTGCCAGCAGTTACGAGGCGGCCCCCTATGGCTACACCTTC
.,TRBV10-3,.,TRBJ2-1,CAISDMGGGANPNEQFF,TGTGCCATCAGTGATATGGGAGGGGGGGCAAATCCCAATGAGCAGTTCTTC
.,TRBV13,.,TRBJ1-1,CASSFGRGNTEAFF,TGTGCCAGCAGCTTTGGAAGAGGGAACACTGAAGCTTTCTTT
TRBD1,TRBV10-3,.,TRBJ2-7,CAIRSDREKGEQYF,TGTGCCATCAGATCGGACAGGGAGAAGGGAGAGCAGTACTTC
.,TRBV6-1,.,TRBJ1-1,CASQVRTLEAFF,TGTGCCAGCCAAGTGAGGACTCTTGAAGCTTTCTTT
TRBD1,TRBV7-2,.,TRBJ1-1,CASSLRTGGPIDTEAFF,TGTGCCAGCAGCTTAAGAACAGGGGGCCCTATTGACACTGAAGCTTTCTTT
TRBD1,TRBV5-1,.,TRBJ1-4,CASSFRGATNEKLFF,TGCGCCAGCAGCTTCAGGGGGGCGACTAATGAAAAACTGTTTTTT
TRBD1,TRBV27,.,TRBJ1-6,CASSSTDRGDSPLHF,TGTGCCAGCAGTTCGACGGACAGGGGAGATTCACCCCTCCACTTT
.,TRBV5-1,.,TRBJ2-7,CASSLTAVSSYEQYF,TGCGCCAGCAGCTTAACTGCCGTGAGCTCCTACGAGCAGTACTTC
TRBD1,TRBV29-1,few,TRBJ1-1,CSSYRTGQVPAFF,TGCAGCTCATATCGAACGGGACAGGTCCCAGCTTTCTTT
.,TRBV4-3,.,TRBJ1-6,CASSQGQNNSPLHF,TGCGCCAGCAGCCAAGGGCAGAATAATTCACCCCTCCACTTT
.,TRBV19,.,TRBJ1-5,CASRRLPGGGVNQPQHF,TGTGCCAGCCGGCGGCTTCCAGGAGGTGGTGTCAATCAGCCCCAGCATTTT
TRBD2,TRBV15,once,TRBJ2-5,CATLAGRGAGLETQYF,TGTGCCACCCTGGCGGGGCGGGGGGCCGGCTTGGAGACCCAGTACTTC
.,TRBV7-2,.,TRBJ2-1,CASSSPPSSYNEQFF,TGTGCCAGCAGCTCCCCCCCGAGCTCCTACAATGAGCAGTTCTTC
TRBD1,TRBV5-1,.,TRBJ1-1,CASSLAQGENTEAFF,TGCGCCAGCAGCTTGGCCCAGGGGGAGAACACTGAAGCTTTCTTT
.,TRBV7-9,.,TRBJ1-1,CASRSDPGRENLNTEAFF,TGTGCCAGCAGATCAGACCCGGGACGGGAGAACCTGAACACTGAAGCTTTCTTT
TRBD1,TRBV18,.,TRBJ1-5,CASSYYRGNQPQHF,TGTGCCAGCTCATATTACAGGGGGAATCAGCCCCAGCATTTT